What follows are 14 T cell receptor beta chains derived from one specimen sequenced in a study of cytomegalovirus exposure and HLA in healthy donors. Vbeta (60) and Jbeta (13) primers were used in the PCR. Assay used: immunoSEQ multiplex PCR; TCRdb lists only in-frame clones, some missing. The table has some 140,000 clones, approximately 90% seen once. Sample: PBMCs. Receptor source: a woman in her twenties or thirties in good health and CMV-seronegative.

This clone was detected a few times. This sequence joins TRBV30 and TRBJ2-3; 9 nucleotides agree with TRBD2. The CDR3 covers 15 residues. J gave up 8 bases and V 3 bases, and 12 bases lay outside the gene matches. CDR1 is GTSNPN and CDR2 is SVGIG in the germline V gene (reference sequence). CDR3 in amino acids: CAWRPLAGVPLTQYF. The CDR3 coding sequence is TGTGCCTGGAGACCCTTAGCGGGAGTCCCTCTTACGCAGTATTTT.

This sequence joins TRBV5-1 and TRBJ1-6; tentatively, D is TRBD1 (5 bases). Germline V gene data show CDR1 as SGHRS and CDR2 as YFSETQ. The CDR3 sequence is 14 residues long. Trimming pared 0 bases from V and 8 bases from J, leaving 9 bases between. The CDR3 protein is CASSLGGADSPLHF. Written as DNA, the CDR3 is TGCGCCAGCAGCTTGGGGGGCGCGGATTCACCCCTCCACTTT.

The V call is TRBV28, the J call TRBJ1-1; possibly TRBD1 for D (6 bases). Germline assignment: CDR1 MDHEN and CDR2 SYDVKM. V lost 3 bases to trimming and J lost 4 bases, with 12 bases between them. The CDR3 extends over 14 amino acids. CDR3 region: CASSFHRVSTEAFF. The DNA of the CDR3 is TGTGCCAGCAGTTTCCACAGGGTAAGCACTGAAGCTTTCTTT.

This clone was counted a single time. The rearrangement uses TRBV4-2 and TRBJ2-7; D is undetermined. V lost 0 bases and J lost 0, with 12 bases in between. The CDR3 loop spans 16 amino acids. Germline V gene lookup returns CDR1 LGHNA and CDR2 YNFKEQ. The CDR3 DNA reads TGTGCCAGCAGCCAAGATTTAAGGAGCGTCTCCTACGAGCAGTACTTC. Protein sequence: CASSQDLRSVSYEQYF.

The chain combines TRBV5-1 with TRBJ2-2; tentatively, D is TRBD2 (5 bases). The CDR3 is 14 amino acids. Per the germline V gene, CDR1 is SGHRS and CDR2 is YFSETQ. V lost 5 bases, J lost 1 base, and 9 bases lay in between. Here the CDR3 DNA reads TGCGCCAGCAGAGCCCGGGGGAACACCGGGGAGCTGTTTTTT. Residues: CASRARGNTGELFF. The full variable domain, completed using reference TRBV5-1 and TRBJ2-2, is KAGVTQTPRYLIKTRGQQVTLSCSPISGHRSVSWYQQTPGQGLQFLFEYFSETQRNKGNFPGRFSGRQFSNSRSEMNVSTLELGDSALYLCASRARGNTGELFFGEGSRLTVL.

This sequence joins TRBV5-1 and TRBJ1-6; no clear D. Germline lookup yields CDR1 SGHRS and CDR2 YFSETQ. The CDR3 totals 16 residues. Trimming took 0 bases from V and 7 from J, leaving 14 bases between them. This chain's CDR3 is CASSLVAGVENSPLHF. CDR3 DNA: TGCGCCAGCAGCTTGGTTGCCGGGGTTGAGAATTCACCCCTCCACTTT.

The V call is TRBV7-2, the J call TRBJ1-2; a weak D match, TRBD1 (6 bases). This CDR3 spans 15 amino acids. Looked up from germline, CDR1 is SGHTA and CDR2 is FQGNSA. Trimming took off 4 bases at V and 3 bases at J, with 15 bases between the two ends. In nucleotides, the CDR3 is TGTGCCAGCAGCTCCGAACAGGGTCCCGACTATGGCTACACCTTC. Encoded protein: CASSSEQGPDYGYTF.

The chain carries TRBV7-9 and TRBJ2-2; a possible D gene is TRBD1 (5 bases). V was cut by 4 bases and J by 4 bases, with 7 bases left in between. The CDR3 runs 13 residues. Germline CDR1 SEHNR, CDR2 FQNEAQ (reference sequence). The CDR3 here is CASSSRVTGELFF. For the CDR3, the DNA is TGTGCCAGCAGCTCCAGGGTCACCGGGGAGCTGTTTTTT. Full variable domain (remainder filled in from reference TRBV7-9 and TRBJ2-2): DTGVSQNPRHKITKRGQNVTFRCDPISEHNRLYWYRQTLGQGPEFLTYFQNEAQLEKSRLLSDRFSAERPKGSFSTLEIQRTEQGDSAMYLCASSSRVTGELFFGEGSRLTVL.

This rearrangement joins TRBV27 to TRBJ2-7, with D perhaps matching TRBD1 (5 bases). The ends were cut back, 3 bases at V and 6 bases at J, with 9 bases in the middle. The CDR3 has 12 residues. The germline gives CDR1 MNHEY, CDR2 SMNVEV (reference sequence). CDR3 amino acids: CASSFAGSEQYF. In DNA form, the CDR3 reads TGTGCCAGCAGTTTCGCAGGGTCCGAGCAGTACTTC.

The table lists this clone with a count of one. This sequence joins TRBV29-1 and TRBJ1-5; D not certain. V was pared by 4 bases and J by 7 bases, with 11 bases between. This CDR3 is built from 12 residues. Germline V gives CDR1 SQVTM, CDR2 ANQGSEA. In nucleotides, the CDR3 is TGCAGCGTTGGAGAAACGGGGCAGCCCCAGCATTTT. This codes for CSVGETGQPQHF.

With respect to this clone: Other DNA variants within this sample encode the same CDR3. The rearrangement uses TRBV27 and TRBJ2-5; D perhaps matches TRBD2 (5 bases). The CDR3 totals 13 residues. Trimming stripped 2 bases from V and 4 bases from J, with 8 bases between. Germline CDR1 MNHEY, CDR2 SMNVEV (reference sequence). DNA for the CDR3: TGTGCCAGCAGTTTACGGGGATTAGAGACCCAGTACTTC. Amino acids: CASSLRGLETQYF.

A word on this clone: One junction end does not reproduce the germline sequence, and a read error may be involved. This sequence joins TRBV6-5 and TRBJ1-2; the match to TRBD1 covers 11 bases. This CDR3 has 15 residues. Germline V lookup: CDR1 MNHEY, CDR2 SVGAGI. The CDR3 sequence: CASSYWTGGHYGYPF. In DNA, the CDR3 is TGTGCCAGCAGTTACTGGACAGGGGGCCACTATGGCTACCCCTTC.

The CDR3 reads CASSPLTSGSGELFF. The CDR3 DNA sequence: TGTGCCAGCAGCCCCTTGACTAGCGGGAGCGGGGAGCTGTTTTTT. V and J are TRBV7-9 and TRBJ2-2; 12 bases are a match to TRBD2. J gave up 7 bases and V 5 bases, and 5 bases lay outside the gene matches. Germline V gives CDR1 SEHNR, CDR2 FQNEAQ (reference sequence). The CDR3 extends over 15 amino acids.

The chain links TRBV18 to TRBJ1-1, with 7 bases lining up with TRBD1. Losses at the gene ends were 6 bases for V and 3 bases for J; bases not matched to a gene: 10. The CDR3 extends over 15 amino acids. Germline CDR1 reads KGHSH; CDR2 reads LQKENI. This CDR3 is CASSPLRGQDTEAFF. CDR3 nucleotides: TGTGCCAGCTCGCCTCTAAGGGGGCAGGACACTGAAGCTTTCTTT.